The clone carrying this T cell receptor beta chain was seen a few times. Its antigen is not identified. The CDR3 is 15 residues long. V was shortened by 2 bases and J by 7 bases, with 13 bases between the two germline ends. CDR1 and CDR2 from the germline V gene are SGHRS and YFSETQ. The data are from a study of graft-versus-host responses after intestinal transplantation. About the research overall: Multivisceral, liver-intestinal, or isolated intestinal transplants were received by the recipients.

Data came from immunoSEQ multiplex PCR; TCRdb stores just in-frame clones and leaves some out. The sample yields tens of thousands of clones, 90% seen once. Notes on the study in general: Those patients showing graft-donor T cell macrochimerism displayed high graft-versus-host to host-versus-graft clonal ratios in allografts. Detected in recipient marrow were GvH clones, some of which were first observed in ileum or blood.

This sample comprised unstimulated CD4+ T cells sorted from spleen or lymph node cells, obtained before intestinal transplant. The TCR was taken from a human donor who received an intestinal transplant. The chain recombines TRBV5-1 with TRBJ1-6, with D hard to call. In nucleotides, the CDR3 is TGCGCCAGCAGCTTAGAGGTTGGAAGGAATTCACCCCTCCACTTT. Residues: CASSLEVGRNSPLHF.